The following is a TCR beta chain sequence with its context. The data belong to a study of blood T cell repertoires in COVID-19. Study at large: Whether acute or convalescent, the COVID-19 samples came from the United States, Italy and Spain. Nucleic acid was either cDNA or gDNA, and it came from T cells, B-cell-depleted T cells, or PBMCs.

Method: immunoSEQ multiplex PCR; TCRdb's copy keeps in-frame clones and lacks some. Of some 120,000 clones in the sample, roughly nine tenths are singletons; the top ten hold approximately 5%. Material: peripheral blood. The sequence derives from a man in his sixties with COVID-19, enrolled during active disease.

CDR3 loop: CASSRDRGQPQHF. Written as DNA, the CDR3 is TGTGCCAGCAGCCGGGACAGGGGTCAGCCCCAGCATTTT. The V and J genes are TRBV3-1 (or the pseudogene TRBV3-2) and TRBJ1-5, with TRBD1 matching 10 bases. Germline lookup yields CDR1 LGHDT and CDR2 YNNKEL (reference sequence). V dropped 4 bases and J dropped 6; count of bases not matched to a gene: 0. This CDR3 region has 13 residues.